Given below is one TCR beta chain in context. The sample is drawn from a study of blood T cell repertoires in COVID-19. Whole-study context: From T cells, B-cell-depleted T cells, or PBMCs came the material, which was cDNA or gDNA.

Generated by immunoSEQ multiplex PCR, the TCRdb table keeps only in-frame clones and is missing some. The table shows approximately 140,000 clones, with about 84% occurring only once. Per the germline V gene, CDR1 is SGDLS and CDR2 is YYNGEE. The CDR3 is 12 amino acids. Trimming took 4 bases from V and 7 from J, leaving 10 bases between them. The rearrangement uses TRBV9 and TRBJ2-3, with D maybe TRBD2 (5 bases). The sequenced material came from peripheral blood. This TCR derives from a human donor in a cohort sampled during active COVID-19. The CDR3 protein is CASSSDWNTQYF. The CDR3 DNA reads as TGTGCCAGCAGCTCGGACTGGAATACGCAGTATTTT.